This is a list of T cell receptor beta chains from one sample in a study of blood T cell repertoires in COVID-19. Generated by immunoSEQ multiplex PCR, the TCRdb table keeps only in-frame clones and is missing some. The sample has approximately 290,000 clones, approximately 85% seen once. Sequenced sample: PBMCs or T cells enriched from blood (not recorded which). The source of these receptors is a woman in her twenties or thirties who had recovered from COVID-19. Each CDR3 is given with its conserved first and last residue. A D gene is named only where the DNA matches it firmly. Clone size is given for some rows only: seen once, a few or many times, or a class if the clone is expanded.

>TRBV5-4|.|TRBJ2-1|.
TGTGCCAGCAGCTTGGAGCGGACCCTTAACAATGAGCAGTTCTTC
CASSLERTLNNEQFF
>TRBV5-1|once|TRBJ2-2|.
TGCGCCAGCAGCGGAGCCTTAGCGGAGTTCAACACCGGGGAGCTGTTTTTT
CASSGALAEFNTGELFF
>TRBV4-2|.|TRBJ1-1|.
TGTGCCAGCAGCCAAGATACGACAGGCACTGAAGCTTTCTTT
CASSQDTTGTEAFF
>TRBV25-1|.|TRBJ1-5|.
TGTGCCAGCAGTGAATGGAGCGGCAATCAGCCCCAGCATTTT
CASSEWSGNQPQHF
>TRBV7-9|.|TRBJ1-3|TRBD1
TGTGCCAGCAGCTTAGGACAGGGAAACGCCATATATTTT
CASSLGQGNAIYF
>TRBV28|.|TRBJ1-4|TRBD1
TGTGCCAGCACTAGACAGGGGCAGTATGAAAAACTGTTTTTT
CASTRQGQYEKLFF
>TRBV2|.|TRBJ2-7|.
TGTGCCAGCAGTGACGGAGCGGCCCCTCAGGACGAGCAGTACTTC
CASSDGAAPQDEQYF
>TRBV28|few|TRBJ2-7|TRBD2
TGTGCCAGCAGCCCCGGGACTAGCGGGAGTCGGAGCTTTTTC
CASSPGTSGSRSFF
>TRBV3-1/TRBV3-2|.|TRBJ2-1|TRBD2
TGTGCCAGCAGCCAAGTCTCTTCACTAGCGGGGGGGCCACATGAGCAGTTCTTC
CASSQVSSLAGGPHEQFF
>TRBV10-2|.|TRBJ1-5|TRBD1
TGCGCCACTAGGGGACAGTTAGATCAGCCCCAGCATTTT
CATRGQLDQPQHF